Presented here are 16 T cell receptor beta chains from one specimen sequenced in a study of blood T cell repertoires in COVID-19 (dated by TCRdb to 2020 to 2022). The protocol used for the library was the immunoSEQ multiplex PCR assay. TCRdb mirrors the immuneACCESS table, restricted to in-frame sequences. Some clones are absent from its copies; in checked studies, under half trace to an unresolved V gene, and the reason for the others is unknown. The sample yields around 69,000 clones; roughly 80% were counted once. 20% to 25% of the sample lies in the top ten. Material: peripheral blood. The origin of the receptors is a woman in her seventies with acute or convalescent COVID-19.

In this sample, this clone turned up once. This chain links TRBV2 with TRBJ1-2; 10 bases are shared with TRBD1. Germline CDR1 and CDR2: SNHLY and FYNNEI. Trimming cost V 6 bases and J 6 bases; bases outside gene matches: 4. The CDR3 is 13 residues long. CDR3 protein: CASSVGTGDGYTF. CDR3 in DNA: TGTGCCAGCAGCGTCGGGACAGGGGATGGCTACACCTTC.

The chain combines TRBV3-1 (or the pseudogene TRBV3-2) with TRBJ2-5; 12 bases are shared with TRBD2. J gave up 4 bases and V 0 bases, and 6 bases lay outside the gene matches. The CDR3 covers 17 residues. CDR1 LGHDT and CDR2 YNNKEL come from the germline V gene (reference sequence). For the CDR3, the DNA is TGTGCCAGCAGCCAAGATACCCTAGCGGGAGGGTCAGAGACCCAGTACTTC. Its protein product is CASSQDTLAGGSETQYF.

This clone was counted a few times. This chain links TRBV4-2 with TRBJ2-7, with TRBD1 matching 8 bases. The V segment lost 3 bases and the J segment 7 bases; nucleotides outside the gene matches: 8. Germline values: CDR1 LGHNA, CDR2 YNFKEQ. CDR3 size: 14 residues. CDR3 sequence reads: CASSQLTGGVEQYF. In DNA form, the CDR3 reads TGTGCCAGCAGCCAGCTCACAGGGGGAGTTGAGCAGTACTTC.

The chain uses TRBV24-1 and TRBJ2-7; 9 bases map to TRBD1. CDR3 size: 17 residues. Looked up from germline, CDR1 is KGHDR and CDR2 is SFDVKD. The junction had 10 bases not matched to a gene; V was cut back by 3 bases and J by 2 bases. CDR3 loop: CATSDPHGTGKTYEQYF. DNA of the CDR3: TGTGCCACCAGTGATCCACATGGGACAGGGAAAACCTACGAGCAGTACTTC.

J is TRBJ2-5 and V is TRBV7-2, with unresolved D. Germline CDR1 reads SGHTA; CDR2 reads FQGNSA. V lost 10 bases and J 4 bases, leaving 22 bases between the germline ends. CDR3 length: 15 amino acids. The DNA for the CDR3 is TGTGCCACCTCAGGTGGCTCTCACACGCGAGAGACCCAGTACTTC. As protein: CATSGGSHTRETQYF.

This rearrangement joins TRBV2 to TRBJ2-7, with TRBD2 matching 10 bases. The CDR3 is 14 amino acids. The V gene end was trimmed by 2 bases and the J gene end by 4 bases; junction bases not matched to a gene: 2. Germline V gene lookup returns CDR1 SNHLY and CDR2 FYNNEI. The CDR3 DNA follows: TGTGCCAGCAGTGAAACTAGCGGGATTTACGAGCAGTACTTC. As protein: CASSETSGIYEQYF.

The V and J genes are TRBV7-8 and TRBJ2-7; TRBD1 aligns across 9 bases. This CDR3 spans 15 amino acids. The J segment lost 6 bases and the V segment lost 5 bases, leaving 11 bases of the junction unmatched. Germline CDR1 and CDR2: SGHVS and FQNEAQ. This CDR3 is CASSQNRGRGGEQYF. The CDR3 DNA follows: TGTGCCAGCAGCCAAAACAGGGGGCGCGGCGGCGAGCAGTACTTC.

V is TRBV27 and J is TRBJ2-7, with a weak D call TRBD2 (6 bases). This CDR3 is built from 17 residues. The germline V gene encodes CDR1 MNHEY and CDR2 SMNVEV (reference sequence). The germline V and J ends were trimmed by 6 bases and 4 bases, with 25 bases remaining between them. The CDR3: CASSPVGGSPMGYEQYF. The CDR3 coding sequence is TGTGCCAGCAGCCCCGTCGGGGGTAGTCCGATGGGGTACGAGCAGTACTTC.

In its sample, this clone was seen once. The chain employs TRBV7-2 and TRBJ2-2, with 13 bases matching TRBD2. The ends lost 5 bases at V and 8 bases at J; junction bases unmatched: 8. Per the germline V gene, CDR1 is SGHTA and CDR2 is FQGNSA. The CDR3 runs to 16 residues. CDR3 in DNA: TGTGCCAGCAGCATAGAACGGACTAGCGGGAGTGGGGAGCTGTTTTTT. It encodes CASSIERTSGSGELFF.

The chain joins TRBV4-2 to TRBJ2-1, with 9 nucleotides matching TRBD2. The CDR3 runs to 18 residues. Germline V gene lookup returns CDR1 LGHNA and CDR2 YNFKEQ. V was pared by 0 bases and J by 6 bases, with 12 bases of the junction left unmatched. The CDR3 is CASSQDGSGGRVVNEQFF. The CDR3 region has the DNA TGTGCCAGCAGCCAAGACGGTAGCGGCGGGAGGGTAGTCAATGAGCAGTTCTTC.

The V and J genes are TRBV7-3 and TRBJ1-1; the D is unclear. CDR3 length equals 15 residues. In germline, CDR1 is SGHTA, CDR2 FQGTGA. The V end was cut by 1 base, the J end by 2 bases, with 11 bases between. Here the CDR3 DNA reads TGTGCCAGCAGCTTAAGCCCCGGTCGCAACACTGAAGCTTTCTTT. Protein product: CASSLSPGRNTEAFF.

This clone came up once. V usage is TRBV7-3 and J usage is TRBJ1-3, with a weak D call TRBD1 (6 bases). CDR1 and CDR2 (germline): SGHTA, FQGTGA. With 0 bases removed from V and 4 bases from J, the gap between germline ends came to 10 bases. This CDR3 spans 15 amino acids. The CDR3 is CASSLTQGSGNTIYF. CDR3 nucleotides: TGTGCCAGCAGCTTAACGCAGGGGTCCGGAAACACCATATATTTT.

V usage is TRBV11-2 and J usage is TRBJ2-1; 11 bases fit TRBD2. This CDR3 has 16 residues. From germline, CDR1 is SGHAT and CDR2 FQNNGV. Trimming at V came to 5 bases and at J to 2 bases, leaving 5 bases not matched to a gene. For the CDR3, the DNA is TGTGCCAGCAGCGCCCGACTAGCGGGACCCTACAATGAGCAGTTCTTC. Amino acid sequence: CASSARLAGPYNEQFF.

V and J are TRBV27 and TRBJ2-2; tentative D call: TRBD2 (6 bases). CDR1 is MNHEY, CDR2 SMNVEV, per germline (reference sequence). Trimming shortened V by 6 bases and J by 5 bases, and 10 bases separated the two germline ends. This CDR3 comprises 13 residues. CDR3 nucleotide sequence: TGTGCCAGCAGATCAGGGAGGACCGGGGAGCTGTTTTTT. Amino acids: CASRSGRTGELFF.

The J gene is TRBJ1-3, the V gene TRBV6-5; D ambiguous. V was shortened by 7 bases and J by 2 bases, with 12 bases between the two germline ends. The CDR3 is made up of 14 amino acids. Germline loops: CDR1 MNHEY, CDR2 SVGAGI. Written as DNA, the CDR3 is TGTGCCAGCACCAGAACCGGGGCTGGAAACACCATATATTTT. Its translation: CASTRTGAGNTIYF.

The CDR3 DNA follows: TGTGCCAGCTCACAGATAACCAGGAACACTGAAGCTTTCTTT. Amino acids: CASSQITRNTEAFF. This chain uses TRBV18 with TRBJ1-1; D not certain. V was clipped by 4 bases and J by 1 base, with 10 bases between them. The CDR3 sequence is 14 residues long. Germline values: CDR1 KGHSH, CDR2 LQKENI. Based on the CDR3 plus reference TRBV18 and TRBJ1-1, the full variable domain is NAGVMQNPRHLVRRRGQEARLRCSPMKGHSHVYWYRQLPEEGLKFMVYLQKENIIDESGMPKERFSAEFPKEGPSILRIQQVVRGDSAAYFCASSQITRNTEAFFGQGTRLTVV.